The clone carrying this T cell receptor beta chain was recorded a few times. Its cognate antigen is unknown. What was sequenced were expressed TCRB transcripts, since all of the isolated RNA had been reverse transcribed. Method: immunoSEQ multiplex PCR; TCRdb's copy keeps in-frame clones and lacks some. Among around 340,000 clones listed, roughly 9% were seen once. The data were taken from a study of beta chain features in type 1 diabetes. This CDR3 has 14 amino acids. Germline V gives CDR1 MNHEY, CDR2 SMNVEV (reference sequence). Between the trimmed V and J ends, which lost 5 bases and 4 bases, there was a span of 11 bases. Sort purity for all populations was recorded as exceeding 98%. Study-wide points: Researchers caution that PCR might favor shorter templates, equally among patients and controls. VDJ junctions in type 1 diabetes patients carried more deletions and fewer insertions. No resolution was reached here on whether HLA type influences TCRB rearrangement. The study found moderately but significantly shorter TCRB CDR3s in all four CD4+ subsets of Type 1 diabetes patients.

The sequence came from a man aged 25 to 40 with type 1 diabetes. This rearrangement joins TRBV27 to TRBJ1-4; D uncertain. Sequenced input: central memory CD4+ T cells from blood. The CDR3 region is CASSIGRYNEKLFF. The CDR3 DNA follows: TGTGCCAGCAGTATTGGACGGTATAATGAAAAACTGTTTTTT.